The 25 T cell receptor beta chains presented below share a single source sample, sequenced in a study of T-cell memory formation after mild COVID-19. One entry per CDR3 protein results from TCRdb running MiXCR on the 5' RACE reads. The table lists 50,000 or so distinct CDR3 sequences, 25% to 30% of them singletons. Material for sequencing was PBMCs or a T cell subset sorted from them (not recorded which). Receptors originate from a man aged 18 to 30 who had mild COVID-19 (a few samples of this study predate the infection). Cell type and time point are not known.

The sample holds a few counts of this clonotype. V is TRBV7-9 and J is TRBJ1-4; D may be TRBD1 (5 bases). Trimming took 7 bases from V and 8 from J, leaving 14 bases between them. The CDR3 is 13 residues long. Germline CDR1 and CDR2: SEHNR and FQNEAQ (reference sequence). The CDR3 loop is CASTLERGEKLFF. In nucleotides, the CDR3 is TGTGCCAGCACCCTCGAACGGGGGGAAAAACTGTTTTTT.

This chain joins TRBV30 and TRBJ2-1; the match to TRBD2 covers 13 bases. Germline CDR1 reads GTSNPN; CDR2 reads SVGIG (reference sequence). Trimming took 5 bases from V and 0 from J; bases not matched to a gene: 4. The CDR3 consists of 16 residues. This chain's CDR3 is CAWVGLAGTSYNEQFF. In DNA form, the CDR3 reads TGTGCCTGGGTGGGACTAGCGGGGACCTCCTACAATGAGCAGTTCTTC.

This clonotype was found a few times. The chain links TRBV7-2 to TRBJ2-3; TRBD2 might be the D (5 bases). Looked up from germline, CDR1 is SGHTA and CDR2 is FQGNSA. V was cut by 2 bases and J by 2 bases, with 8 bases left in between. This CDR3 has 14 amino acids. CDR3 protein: CASSLTGYTDTQYF. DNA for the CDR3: TGTGCCAGCAGCTTAACGGGATACACAGATACGCAGTATTTT.

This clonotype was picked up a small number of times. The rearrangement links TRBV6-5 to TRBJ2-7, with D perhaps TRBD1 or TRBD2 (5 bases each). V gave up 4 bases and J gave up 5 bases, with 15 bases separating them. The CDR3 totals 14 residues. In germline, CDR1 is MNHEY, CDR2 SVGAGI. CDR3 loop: CASSSGRQGNEQYF. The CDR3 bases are TGTGCCAGCAGTTCGGGACGGCAGGGTAACGAGCAGTACTTC.

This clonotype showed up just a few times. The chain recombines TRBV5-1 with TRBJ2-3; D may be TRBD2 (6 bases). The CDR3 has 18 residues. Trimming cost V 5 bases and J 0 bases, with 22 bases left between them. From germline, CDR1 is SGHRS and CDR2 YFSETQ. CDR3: CASREGRAAEISTDTQYF. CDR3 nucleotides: TGCGCCAGCAGGGAGGGGCGAGCCGCCGAAATTAGCACAGATACGCAGTATTTT.

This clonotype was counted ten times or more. CDR3 DNA sequence: TGTGCCAGCAGCCACCGGGCCAACACTGAAGCTTTCTTT. Protein sequence: CASSHRANTEAFF. The chain is built from TRBV6-5 and TRBJ1-1; D gene unclear. Germline-derived CDR1 and CDR2 are MNHEY and SVGAGI. V was cut by 6 bases and J by 2 bases, with 10 bases left in between. The CDR3 is made up of 13 amino acids.

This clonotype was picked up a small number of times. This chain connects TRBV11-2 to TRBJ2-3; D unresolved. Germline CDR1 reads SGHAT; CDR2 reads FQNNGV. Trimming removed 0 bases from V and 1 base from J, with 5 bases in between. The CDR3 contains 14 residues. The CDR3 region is CASSLEFGTDTQYF. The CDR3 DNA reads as TGTGCCAGCAGCTTAGAGTTCGGCACAGATACGCAGTATTTT.

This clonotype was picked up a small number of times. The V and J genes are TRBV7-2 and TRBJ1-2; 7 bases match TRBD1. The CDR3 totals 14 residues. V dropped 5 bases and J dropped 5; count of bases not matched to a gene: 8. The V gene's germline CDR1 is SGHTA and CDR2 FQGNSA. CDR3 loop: CASSLRTGRYGYTF. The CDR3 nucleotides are TGTGCCAGCAGCCTACGGACAGGTCGATATGGCTACACCTTC. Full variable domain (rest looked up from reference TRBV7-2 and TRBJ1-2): GAGVSQSPSNKVTEKGKDVELRCDPISGHTALYWYRQSLGQGLEFLIYFQGNSAPDKSGLPSDRFSAERTGGSVSTLTIQRTQQEDSAVYLCASSLRTGRYGYTFGSGTRLTVV.

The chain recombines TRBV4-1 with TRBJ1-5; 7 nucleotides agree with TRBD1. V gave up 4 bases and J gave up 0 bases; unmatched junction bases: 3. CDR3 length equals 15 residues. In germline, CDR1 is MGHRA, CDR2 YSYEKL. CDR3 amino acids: CASSRGGSSNQPQHF. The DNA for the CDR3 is TGCGCCAGCAGCCGAGGGGGCAGTAGCAATCAGCCCCAGCATTTT.

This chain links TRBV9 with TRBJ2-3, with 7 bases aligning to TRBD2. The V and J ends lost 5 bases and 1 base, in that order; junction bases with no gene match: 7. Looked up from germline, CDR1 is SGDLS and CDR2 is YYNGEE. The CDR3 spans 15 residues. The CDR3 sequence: CASSAGAGGTDTQYF. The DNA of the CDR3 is TGTGCCAGCAGTGCCGGTGCGGGGGGCACAGATACGCAGTATTTT.

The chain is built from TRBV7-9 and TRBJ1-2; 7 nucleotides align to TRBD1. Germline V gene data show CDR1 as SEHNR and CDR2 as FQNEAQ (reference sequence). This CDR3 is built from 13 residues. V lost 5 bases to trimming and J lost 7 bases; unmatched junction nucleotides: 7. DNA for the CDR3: TGTGCCAGCAGCGCGCAGGGGGATGCTGGCTACACCTTC. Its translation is CASSAQGDAGYTF. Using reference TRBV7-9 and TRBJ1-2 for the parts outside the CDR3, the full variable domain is DTGVSQNPRHKITKRGQNVTFRCDPISEHNRLYWYRQTLGQGPEFLTYFQNEAQLEKSRLLSDRFSAERPKGSFSTLEIQRTEQGDSAMYLCASSAQGDAGYTFGSGTRLTVV.

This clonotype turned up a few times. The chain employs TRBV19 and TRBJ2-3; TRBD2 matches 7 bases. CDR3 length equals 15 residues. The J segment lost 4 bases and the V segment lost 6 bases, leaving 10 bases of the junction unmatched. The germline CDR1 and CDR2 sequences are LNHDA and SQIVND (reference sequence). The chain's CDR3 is CASSVLAVGADTQYF. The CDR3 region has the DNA TGTGCCAGTAGCGTTCTAGCGGTCGGGGCAGATACGCAGTATTTT.

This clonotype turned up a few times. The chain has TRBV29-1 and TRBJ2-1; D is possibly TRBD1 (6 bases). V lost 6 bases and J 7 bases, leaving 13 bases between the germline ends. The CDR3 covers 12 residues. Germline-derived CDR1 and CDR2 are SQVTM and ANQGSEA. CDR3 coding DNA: TGCAGCGTCGAGGGGGATAAGAATGAGCAGTTCTTC. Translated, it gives CSVEGDKNEQFF.

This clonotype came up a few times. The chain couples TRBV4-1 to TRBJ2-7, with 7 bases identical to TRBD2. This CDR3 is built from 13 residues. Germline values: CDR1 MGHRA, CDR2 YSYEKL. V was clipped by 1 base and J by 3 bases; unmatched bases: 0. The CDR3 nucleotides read TGCGCCAGCAGCCAAGGGGGGGGCTACGAGCAGTACGTC. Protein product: CASSQGGGYEQYV.

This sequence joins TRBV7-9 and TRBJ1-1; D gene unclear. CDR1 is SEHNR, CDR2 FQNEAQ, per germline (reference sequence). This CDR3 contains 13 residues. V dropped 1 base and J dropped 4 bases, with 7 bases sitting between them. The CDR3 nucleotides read TGTGCCAGCAGCTTAGGGGGTATCACTGAAGCTTTCTTT. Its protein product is CASSLGGITEAFF.

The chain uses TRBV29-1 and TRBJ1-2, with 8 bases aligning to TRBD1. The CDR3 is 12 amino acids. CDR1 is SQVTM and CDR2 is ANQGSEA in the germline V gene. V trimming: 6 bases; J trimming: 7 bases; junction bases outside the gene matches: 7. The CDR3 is CSVETGVVGYTF. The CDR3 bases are TGCAGCGTGGAGACAGGGGTCGTTGGCTACACCTTC.

As DNA, the CDR3 is TGTGCCAGCAGTGAATCCGTCACCCTCCACTTT. Translated: CASSESVTLHF. V gene TRBV25-1 combines with J gene TRBJ1-6; D gene uncertain. The CDR3 is 11 residues long. Germline V CDR1 and CDR2: MGHDK, SYGVNS. V lost 1 base to trimming and J lost 14 bases, with 6 bases between them.

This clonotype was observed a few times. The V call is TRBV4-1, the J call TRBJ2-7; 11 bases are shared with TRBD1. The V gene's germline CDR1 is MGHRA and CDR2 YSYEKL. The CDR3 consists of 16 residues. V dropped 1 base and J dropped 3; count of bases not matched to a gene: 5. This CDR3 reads CASSQVRGQGDYEQYF. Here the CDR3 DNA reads TGCGCCAGCAGCCAAGTTCGGGGACAGGGGGACTACGAGCAGTACTTC.

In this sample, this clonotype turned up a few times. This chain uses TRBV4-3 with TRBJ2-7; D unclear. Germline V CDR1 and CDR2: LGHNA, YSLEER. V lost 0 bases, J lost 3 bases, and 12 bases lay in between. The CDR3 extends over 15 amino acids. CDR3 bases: TGCGCCAGCAGCCAAGATCGAGGTCCGGGCTACGAGCAGTACTTC. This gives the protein CASSQDRGPGYEQYF.

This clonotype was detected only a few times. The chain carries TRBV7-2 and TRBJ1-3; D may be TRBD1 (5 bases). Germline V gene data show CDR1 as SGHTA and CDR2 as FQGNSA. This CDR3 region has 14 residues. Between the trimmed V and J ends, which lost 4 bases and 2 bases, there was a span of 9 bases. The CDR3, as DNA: TGTGCCAGCAGCTGGCGGGGGGCTGGAAACACCATATATTTT. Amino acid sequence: CASSWRGAGNTIYF.

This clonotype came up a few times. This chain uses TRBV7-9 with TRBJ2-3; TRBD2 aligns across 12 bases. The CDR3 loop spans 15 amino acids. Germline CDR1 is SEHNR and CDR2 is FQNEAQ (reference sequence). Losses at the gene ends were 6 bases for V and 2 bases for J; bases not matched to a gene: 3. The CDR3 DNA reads TGTGCCAGCAGGGGACTAGCGGGTCTCACAGATACGCAGTATTTT. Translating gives CASRGLAGLTDTQYF.

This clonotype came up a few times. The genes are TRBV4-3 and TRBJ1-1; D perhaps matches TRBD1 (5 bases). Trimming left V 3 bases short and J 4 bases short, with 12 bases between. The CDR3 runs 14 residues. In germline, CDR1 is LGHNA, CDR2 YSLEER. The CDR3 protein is CASSQTRGGTEAFF. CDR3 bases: TGCGCCAGCAGCCAGACCCGGGGGGGCACTGAAGCTTTCTTT.

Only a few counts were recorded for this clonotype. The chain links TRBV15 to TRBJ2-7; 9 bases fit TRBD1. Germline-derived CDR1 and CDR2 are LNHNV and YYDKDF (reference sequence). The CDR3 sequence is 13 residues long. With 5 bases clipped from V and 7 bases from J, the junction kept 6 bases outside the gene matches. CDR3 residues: CATSRGTGWEQYV. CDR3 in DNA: TGTGCCACCAGCCGCGGGACAGGGTGGGAGCAGTACGTC.

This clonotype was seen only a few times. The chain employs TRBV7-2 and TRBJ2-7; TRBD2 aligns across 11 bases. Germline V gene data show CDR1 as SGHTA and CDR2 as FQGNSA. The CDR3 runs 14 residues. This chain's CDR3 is CASSLAGGGYEQYV. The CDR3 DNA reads TGTGCCAGCAGCCTAGCGGGGGGTGGGTACGAGCAGTACGTC.

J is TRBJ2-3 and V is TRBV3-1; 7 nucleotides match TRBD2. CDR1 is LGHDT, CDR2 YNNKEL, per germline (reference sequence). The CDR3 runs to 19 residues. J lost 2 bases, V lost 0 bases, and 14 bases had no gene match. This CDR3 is CASSQEIVSSGDYTDTQYF. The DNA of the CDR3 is TGTGCCAGCAGCCAAGAGATCGTGTCTAGCGGTGACTACACAGATACGCAGTATTTT.